The clone carrying this T cell receptor beta chain was recorded a few times. Its cognate antigen is unknown. Regarding treatment: approximately nine-day PBMC culture with coronavirus spike peptide pools or control peptides (ViraFEST assay). The record originates from a study of vaccination and CD4 T cells after COVID-19. Study-wide findings and caveats: The median proportion of reactive clones detected only post-vaccination in convalescent patients was roughly 86%. Spike mono-reactive clones accounted for 304 of the 307 vaccine-specific clones found in convalescent patients.

Trimming removed 3 bases from V and 5 bases from J, with 14 bases in between. Germline CDR1 DFQATT, CDR2 SNEGSKA (reference sequence). This CDR3 is built from 15 residues. Sequence data for DNA of cultured CD4+ T cells were generated by the Oncomine TCR Beta short-read assay. One entry per CDR3 protein, called by TCRdb with MiXCR from the PCR reads. The table has around 13,000 distinct CDR3 sequences, roughly 68% seen once; the top ten hold about 7.1%. Specimen: CD4+ T cells from blood, cultured in vitro, collected before SARS-CoV-2 vaccination. The chain recombines TRBV20-1 with TRBJ1-6; D possibly corresponds to TRBD1 (5 bases). This clonotype was sampled from a human donor who had recovered from COVID-19. The CDR3 region is CSARRDGRNNSPLHF. DNA of the CDR3: TGCAGTGCTAGGAGGGACGGAAGAAATAATTCACCCCTCCACTTT.